The clone carrying this TCR beta chain was counted once. This CDR3 is 14 amino acids long. The V end was cut by 5 bases, the J end by 7 bases, with 17 bases between. CDR1 is MNHEY, CDR2 SMNVEV, per germline (reference sequence). Sequencing was performed with immunoSEQ multiplex PCR; in TCRdb, only in-frame clones are kept and a portion is missing. The sample records about 40,000 clones, 91% being singletons. This sample was taken from a study of T cell changes during pregnancy in multiple sclerosis. Sequencing used CD4+ T cells from peripheral blood mononuclear cells, obtained before pregnancy. This chain uses TRBV27 with TRBJ1-2; D gene unclear. The receptor's source is a female donor with multiple sclerosis, enrolled in a pregnancy study. The CDR3 is CASSPSLGGGGYTF. The CDR3, as DNA: TGTGCCAGCAGTCCCAGCCTCGGAGGTGGTGGCTACACCTTC.